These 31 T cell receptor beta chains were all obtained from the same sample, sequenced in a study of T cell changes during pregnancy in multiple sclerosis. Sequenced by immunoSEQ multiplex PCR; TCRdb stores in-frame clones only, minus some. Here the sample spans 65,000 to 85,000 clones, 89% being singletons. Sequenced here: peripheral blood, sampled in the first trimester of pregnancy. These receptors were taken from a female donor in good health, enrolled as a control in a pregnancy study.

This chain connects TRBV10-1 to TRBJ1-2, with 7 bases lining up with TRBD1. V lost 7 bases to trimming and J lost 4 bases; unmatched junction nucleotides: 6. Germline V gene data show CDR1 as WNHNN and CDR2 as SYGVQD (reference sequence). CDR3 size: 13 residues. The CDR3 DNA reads TGCGCCAGCACTCCAGACAGGGTCTATGGCTACACCTTC. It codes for CASTPDRVYGYTF.

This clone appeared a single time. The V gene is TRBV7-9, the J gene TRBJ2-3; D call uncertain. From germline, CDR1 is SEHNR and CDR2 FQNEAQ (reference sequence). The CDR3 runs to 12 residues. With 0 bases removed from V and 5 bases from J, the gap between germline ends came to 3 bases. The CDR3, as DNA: TGTGCCAGCAGCTTAGCCATAGATACGCAGTATTTT. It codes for CASSLAIDTQYF.

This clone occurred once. CDR3 in amino acids: CASSAEDGTGGSEQYF. CDR3 in DNA: TGTGCCAGCAGCGCCGAGGATGGGACAGGGGGCTCCGAGCAGTACTTC. The rearrangement joins TRBV9 to TRBJ2-7; the match to TRBD1 covers 12 bases. V trimming: 3 bases; J trimming: 6 bases; junction bases outside the gene matches: 10. The CDR3 spans 16 residues. Germline V gene data show CDR1 as SGDLS and CDR2 as YYNGEE.

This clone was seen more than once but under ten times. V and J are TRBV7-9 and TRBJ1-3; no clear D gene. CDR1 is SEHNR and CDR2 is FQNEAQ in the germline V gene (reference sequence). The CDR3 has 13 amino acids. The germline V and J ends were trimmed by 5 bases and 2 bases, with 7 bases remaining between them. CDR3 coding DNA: TGTGCCAGCAGCAATCTACCTGGAAACACCATATATTTT. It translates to CASSNLPGNTIYF.

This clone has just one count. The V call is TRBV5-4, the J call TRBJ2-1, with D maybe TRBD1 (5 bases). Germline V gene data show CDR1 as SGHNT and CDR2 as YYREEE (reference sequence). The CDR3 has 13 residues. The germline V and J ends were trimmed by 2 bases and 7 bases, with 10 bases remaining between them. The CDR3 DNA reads TGTGCCAGCAGCTTTGGGGCCCGGAATGAGCAGTTCTTC. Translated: CASSFGARNEQFF.

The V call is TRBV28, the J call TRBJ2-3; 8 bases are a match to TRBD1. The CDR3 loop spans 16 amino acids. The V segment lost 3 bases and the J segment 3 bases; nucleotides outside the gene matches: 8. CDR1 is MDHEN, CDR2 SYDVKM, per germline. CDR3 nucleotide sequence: TGTGCCAGCAGTTTGGGATCTAGGACAGGGACAGATACGCAGTATTTT. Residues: CASSLGSRTGTDTQYF.

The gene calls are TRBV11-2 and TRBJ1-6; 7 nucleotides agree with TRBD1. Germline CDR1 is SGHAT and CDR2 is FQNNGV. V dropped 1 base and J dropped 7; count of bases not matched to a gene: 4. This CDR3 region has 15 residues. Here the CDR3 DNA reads TGTGCCAGCAGCTTAGTGGGGACAGCCAATTCACCCCTCCACTTT. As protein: CASSLVGTANSPLHF.

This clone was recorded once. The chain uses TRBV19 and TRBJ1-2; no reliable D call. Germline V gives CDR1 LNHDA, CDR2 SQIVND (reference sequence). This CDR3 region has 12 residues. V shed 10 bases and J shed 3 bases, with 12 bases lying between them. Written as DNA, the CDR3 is TGTGCCACAAGCGGGGTTTACTATGGCTACACCTTC. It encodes CATSGVYYGYTF.

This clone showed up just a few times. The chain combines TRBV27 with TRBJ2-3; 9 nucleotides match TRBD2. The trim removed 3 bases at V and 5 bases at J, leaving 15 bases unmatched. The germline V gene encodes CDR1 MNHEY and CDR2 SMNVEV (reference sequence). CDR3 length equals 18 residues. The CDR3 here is CASSFRLLAGGPGDTQYF. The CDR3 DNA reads TGTGCCAGCAGTTTTAGACTATTGGCGGGAGGGCCGGGAGATACGCAGTATTTT.

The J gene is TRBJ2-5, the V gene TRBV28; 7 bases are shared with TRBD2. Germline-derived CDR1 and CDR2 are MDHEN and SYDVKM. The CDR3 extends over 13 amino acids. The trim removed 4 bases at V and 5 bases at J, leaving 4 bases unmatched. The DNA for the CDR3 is TGTGCCAGCAGTTCGGGAGGTCTGGAGACCCAGTACTTC. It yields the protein CASSSGGLETQYF.

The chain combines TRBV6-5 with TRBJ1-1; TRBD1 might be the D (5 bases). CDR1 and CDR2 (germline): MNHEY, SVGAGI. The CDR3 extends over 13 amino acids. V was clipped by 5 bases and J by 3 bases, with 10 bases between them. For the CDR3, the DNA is TGTGCCAGCAGTACAGGCATATACACTGAAGCTTTCTTT. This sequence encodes CASSTGIYTEAFF.

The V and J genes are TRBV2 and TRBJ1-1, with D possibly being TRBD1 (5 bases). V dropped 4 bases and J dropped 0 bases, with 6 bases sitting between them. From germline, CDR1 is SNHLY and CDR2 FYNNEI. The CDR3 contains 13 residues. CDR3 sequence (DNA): TGTGCCAGCAGTGGACAGTTGAACACTGAAGCTTTCTTT. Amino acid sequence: CASSGQLNTEAFF.

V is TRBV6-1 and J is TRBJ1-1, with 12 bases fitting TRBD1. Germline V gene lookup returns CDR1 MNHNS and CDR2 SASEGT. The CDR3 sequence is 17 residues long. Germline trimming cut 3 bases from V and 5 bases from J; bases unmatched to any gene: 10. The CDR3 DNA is TGTGCCAGCAGTGAGGGGACAGGGGGCCGTCAAAAGACTGAAGCTTTCTTT. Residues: CASSEGTGGRQKTEAFF.

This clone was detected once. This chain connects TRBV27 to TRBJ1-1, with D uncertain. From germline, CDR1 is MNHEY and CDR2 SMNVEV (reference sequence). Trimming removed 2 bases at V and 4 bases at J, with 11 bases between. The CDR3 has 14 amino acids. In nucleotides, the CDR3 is TGTGCCAGCAGTTTAGGTTCTGGCGGCACTGAAGCTTTCTTT. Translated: CASSLGSGGTEAFF.

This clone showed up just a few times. The CDR3 DNA reads as TGTGCCACCAGCAGAGATTGGGGAGCAGATACGCAGTATTTT. This sequence encodes CATSRDWGADTQYF. V usage is TRBV15 and J usage is TRBJ2-3; possible D gene TRBD2, 5 bases. The CDR3 extends over 14 amino acids. V gave up 0 bases and J gave up 4 bases, with 8 bases separating them. From germline, CDR1 is LNHNV and CDR2 YYDKDF (reference sequence).

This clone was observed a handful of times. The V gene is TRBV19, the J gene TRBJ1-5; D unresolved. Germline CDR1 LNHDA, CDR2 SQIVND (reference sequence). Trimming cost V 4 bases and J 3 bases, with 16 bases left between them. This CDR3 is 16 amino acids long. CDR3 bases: TGTGCCAGTAGTACTCATTACCTCGGGGTCAATCAGCCCCAGCATTTT. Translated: CASSTHYLGVNQPQHF.

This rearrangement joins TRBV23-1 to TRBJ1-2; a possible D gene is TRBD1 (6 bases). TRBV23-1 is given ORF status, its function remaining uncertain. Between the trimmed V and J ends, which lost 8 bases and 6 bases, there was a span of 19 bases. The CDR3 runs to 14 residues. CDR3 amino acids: CASLVGGRANGYTF. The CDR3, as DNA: TGCGCCAGCCTTGTCGGGGGGCGAGCGAATGGCTACACCTTC.

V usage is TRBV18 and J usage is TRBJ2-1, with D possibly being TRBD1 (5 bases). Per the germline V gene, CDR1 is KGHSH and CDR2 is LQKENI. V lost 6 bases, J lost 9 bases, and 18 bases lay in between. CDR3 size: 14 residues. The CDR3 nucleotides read TGTGCCAGCTCGCCTAGTCAGGGTTATAGTGAGCAGTTCTTC. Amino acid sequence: CASSPSQGYSEQFF.

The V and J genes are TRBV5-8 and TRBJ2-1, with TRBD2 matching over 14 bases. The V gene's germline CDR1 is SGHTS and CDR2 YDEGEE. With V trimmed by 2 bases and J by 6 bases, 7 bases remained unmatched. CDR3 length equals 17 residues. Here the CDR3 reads CASSLTGTSGSFNEQFF. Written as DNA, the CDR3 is TGTGCCAGCAGCTTAACCGGGACTAGCGGGAGTTTCAATGAGCAGTTCTTC.

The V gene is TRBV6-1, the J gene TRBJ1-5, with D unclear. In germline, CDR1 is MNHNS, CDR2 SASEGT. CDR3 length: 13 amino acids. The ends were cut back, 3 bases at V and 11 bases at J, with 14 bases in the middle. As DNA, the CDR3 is TGTGCCAGCAGTGAGACTGCCCTCGTGACCCAGCATTTT. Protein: CASSETALVTQHF.

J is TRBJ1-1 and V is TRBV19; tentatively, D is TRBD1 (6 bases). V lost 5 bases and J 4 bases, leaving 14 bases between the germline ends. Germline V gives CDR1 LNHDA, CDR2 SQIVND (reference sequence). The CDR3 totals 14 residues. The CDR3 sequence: CASSEGQGSTEAFF. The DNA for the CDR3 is TGTGCCAGTAGTGAGGGGCAGGGGAGCACTGAAGCTTTCTTT.

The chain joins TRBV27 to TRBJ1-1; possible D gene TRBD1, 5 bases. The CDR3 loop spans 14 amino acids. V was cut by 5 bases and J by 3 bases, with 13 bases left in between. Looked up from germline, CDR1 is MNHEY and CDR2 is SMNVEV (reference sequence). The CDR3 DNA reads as TGTGCCAGCAGTCCTCTTACAGGATACACTGAAGCTTTCTTT. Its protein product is CASSPLTGYTEAFF.

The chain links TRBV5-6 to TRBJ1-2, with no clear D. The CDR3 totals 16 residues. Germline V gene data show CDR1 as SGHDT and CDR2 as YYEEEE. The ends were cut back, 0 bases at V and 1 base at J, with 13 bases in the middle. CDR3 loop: CASSLDINSRNYGYTF. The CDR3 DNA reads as TGTGCCAGCAGCTTGGATATCAACAGCCGTAACTATGGCTACACCTTC.

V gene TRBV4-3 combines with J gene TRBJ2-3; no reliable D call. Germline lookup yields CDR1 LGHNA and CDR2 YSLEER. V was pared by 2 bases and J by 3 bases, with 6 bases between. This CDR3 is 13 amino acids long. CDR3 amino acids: CASSQFKTDTQYF. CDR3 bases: TGCGCCAGCAGCCAATTTAAAACAGATACGCAGTATTTT.

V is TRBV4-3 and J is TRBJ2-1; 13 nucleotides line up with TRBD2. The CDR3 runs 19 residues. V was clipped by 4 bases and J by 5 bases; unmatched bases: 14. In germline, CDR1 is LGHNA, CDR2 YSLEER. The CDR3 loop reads CASSRDAPGLAGPNNEQFF. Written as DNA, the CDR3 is TGCGCCAGCAGCCGGGACGCTCCGGGACTAGCGGGGCCAAACAATGAGCAGTTCTTC.

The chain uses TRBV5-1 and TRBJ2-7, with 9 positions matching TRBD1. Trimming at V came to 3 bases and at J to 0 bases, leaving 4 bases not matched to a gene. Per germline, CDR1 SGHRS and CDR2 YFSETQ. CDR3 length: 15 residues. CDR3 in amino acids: CASSSDRGSSYEQYF. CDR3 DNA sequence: TGCGCCAGCAGCTCAGACAGGGGGAGCTCCTACGAGCAGTACTTC.

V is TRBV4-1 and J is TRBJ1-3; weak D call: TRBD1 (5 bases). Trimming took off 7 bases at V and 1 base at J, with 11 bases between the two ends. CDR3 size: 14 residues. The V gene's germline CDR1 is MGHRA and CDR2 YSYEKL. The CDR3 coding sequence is TGCGCCAGCACCCGGGAGGGGTCTGGAAACACCATATATTTT. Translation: CASTREGSGNTIYF.

CDR3 in DNA: TGTGCCAGCAGTGAAGGGGAGGGTTCCTACAATGAGCAGTTCTTC. Translated, it gives CASSEGEGSYNEQFF. The chain has TRBV6-1 and TRBJ2-1; 7 nucleotides line up with TRBD2. J was trimmed by 1 base and V by 1 base; bases with no gene match: 1. The length of the CDR3 is 15 residues. Germline CDR1 is MNHNS and CDR2 is SASEGT.

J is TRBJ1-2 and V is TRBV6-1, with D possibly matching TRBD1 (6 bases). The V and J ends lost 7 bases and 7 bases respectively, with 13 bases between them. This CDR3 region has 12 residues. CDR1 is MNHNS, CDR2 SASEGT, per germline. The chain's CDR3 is CASTAGVVGYTF. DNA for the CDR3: TGTGCCAGCACCGCAGGGGTTGTTGGCTACACCTTC.

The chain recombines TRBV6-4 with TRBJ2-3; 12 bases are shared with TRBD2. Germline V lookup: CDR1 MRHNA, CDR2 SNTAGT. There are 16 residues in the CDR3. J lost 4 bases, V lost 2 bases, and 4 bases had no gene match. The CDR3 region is CASSDRLAGGPDTQYF. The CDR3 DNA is TGTGCCAGCAGTGACCGTCTAGCGGGGGGGCCAGATACGCAGTATTTT.

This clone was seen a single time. As DNA, the CDR3 is TGTGCCAGCAGCTTCGAGACAGGGTATAATTCACCCCTCCACTTT. This encodes CASSFETGYNSPLHF. The chain is built from TRBV7-9 and TRBJ1-6; 7 nucleotides line up with TRBD1. Germline V CDR1 and CDR2: SEHNR, FQNEAQ (reference sequence). The CDR3 covers 15 residues. After removal of 3 bases from V and 4 bases from J, the junction contained 3 bases not matched to a gene.